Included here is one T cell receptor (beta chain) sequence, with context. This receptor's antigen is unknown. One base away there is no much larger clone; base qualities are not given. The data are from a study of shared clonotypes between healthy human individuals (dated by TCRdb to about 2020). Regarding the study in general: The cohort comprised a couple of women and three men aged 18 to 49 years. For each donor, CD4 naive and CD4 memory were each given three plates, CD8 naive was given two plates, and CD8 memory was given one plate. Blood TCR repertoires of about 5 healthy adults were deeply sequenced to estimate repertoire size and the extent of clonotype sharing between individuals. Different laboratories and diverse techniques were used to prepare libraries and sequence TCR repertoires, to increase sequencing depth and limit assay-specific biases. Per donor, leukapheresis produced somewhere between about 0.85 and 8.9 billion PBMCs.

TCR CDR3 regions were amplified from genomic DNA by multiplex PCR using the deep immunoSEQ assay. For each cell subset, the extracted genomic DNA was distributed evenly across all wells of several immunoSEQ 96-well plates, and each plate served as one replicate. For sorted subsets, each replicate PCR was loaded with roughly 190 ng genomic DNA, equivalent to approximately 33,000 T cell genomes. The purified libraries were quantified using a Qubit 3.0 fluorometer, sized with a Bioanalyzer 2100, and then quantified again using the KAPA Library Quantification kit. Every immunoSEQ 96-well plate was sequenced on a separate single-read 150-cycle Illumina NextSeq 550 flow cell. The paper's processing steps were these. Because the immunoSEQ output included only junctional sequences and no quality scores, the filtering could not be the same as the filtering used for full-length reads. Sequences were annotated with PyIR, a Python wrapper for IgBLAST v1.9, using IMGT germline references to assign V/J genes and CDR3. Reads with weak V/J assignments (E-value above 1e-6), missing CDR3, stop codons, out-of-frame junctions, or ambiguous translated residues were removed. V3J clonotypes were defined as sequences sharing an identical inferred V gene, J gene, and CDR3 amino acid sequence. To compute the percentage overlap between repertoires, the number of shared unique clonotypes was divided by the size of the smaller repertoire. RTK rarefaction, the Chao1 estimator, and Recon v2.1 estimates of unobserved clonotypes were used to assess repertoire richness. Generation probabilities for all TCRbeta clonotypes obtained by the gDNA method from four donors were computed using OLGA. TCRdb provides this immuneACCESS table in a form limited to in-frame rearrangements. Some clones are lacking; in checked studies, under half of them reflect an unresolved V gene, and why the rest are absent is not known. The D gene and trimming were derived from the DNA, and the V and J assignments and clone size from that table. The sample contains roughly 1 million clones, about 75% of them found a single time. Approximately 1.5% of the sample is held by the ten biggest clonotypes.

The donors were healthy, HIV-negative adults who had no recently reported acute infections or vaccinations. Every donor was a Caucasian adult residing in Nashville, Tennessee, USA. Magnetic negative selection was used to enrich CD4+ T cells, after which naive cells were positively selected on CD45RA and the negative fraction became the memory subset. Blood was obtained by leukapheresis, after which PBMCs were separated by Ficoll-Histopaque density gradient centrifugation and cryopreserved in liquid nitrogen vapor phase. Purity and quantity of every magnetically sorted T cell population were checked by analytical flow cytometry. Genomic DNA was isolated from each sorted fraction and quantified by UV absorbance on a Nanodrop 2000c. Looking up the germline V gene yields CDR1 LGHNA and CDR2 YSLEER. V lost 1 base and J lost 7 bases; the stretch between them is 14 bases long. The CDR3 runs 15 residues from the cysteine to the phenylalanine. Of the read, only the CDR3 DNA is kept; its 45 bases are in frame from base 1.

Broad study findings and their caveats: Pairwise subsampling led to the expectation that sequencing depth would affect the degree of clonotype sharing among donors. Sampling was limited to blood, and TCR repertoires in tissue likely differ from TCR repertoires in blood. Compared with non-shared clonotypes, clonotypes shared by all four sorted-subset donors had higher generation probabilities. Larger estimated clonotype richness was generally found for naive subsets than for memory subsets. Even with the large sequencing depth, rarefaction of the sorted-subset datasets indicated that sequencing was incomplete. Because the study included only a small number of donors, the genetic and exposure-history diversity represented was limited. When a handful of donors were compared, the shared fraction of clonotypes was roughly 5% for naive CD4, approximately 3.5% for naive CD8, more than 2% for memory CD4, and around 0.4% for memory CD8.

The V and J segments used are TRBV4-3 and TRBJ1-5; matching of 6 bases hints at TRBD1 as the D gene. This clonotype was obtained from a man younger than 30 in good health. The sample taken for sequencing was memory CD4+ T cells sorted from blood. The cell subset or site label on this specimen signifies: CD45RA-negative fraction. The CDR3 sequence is CASSQGSGERQPQHF. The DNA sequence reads TGCGCCAGCAGCCAAGGATCAGGGGAGAGGCAGCCCCAGCATTTT.